The source of this T cell receptor beta chain is a study of T cell changes during pregnancy in multiple sclerosis. Germline CDR1 reads LNHDA; CDR2 reads SQIVND (reference sequence). V was shortened by 6 bases and J by 4 bases, with 15 bases between the two germline ends. The CDR3 runs 15 residues. Only in-frame clones appear in the TCRdb table, and some are missing; sequencing was by immunoSEQ multiplex PCR. Of about 130,000 clones in the sample, roughly 95% were seen once. The sample in question was peripheral blood, obtained after pregnancy. The clonotype originates from a female donor with multiple sclerosis, enrolled in a pregnancy study. The V gene is TRBV19, the J gene TRBJ2-2; a weak D match, TRBD2 (7 bases). The CDR3 spells CASSPGGRGTGELFF. CDR3 nucleotides: TGTGCCAGTAGCCCGGGGGGCCGGGGCACCGGGGAGCTGTTTTTT.